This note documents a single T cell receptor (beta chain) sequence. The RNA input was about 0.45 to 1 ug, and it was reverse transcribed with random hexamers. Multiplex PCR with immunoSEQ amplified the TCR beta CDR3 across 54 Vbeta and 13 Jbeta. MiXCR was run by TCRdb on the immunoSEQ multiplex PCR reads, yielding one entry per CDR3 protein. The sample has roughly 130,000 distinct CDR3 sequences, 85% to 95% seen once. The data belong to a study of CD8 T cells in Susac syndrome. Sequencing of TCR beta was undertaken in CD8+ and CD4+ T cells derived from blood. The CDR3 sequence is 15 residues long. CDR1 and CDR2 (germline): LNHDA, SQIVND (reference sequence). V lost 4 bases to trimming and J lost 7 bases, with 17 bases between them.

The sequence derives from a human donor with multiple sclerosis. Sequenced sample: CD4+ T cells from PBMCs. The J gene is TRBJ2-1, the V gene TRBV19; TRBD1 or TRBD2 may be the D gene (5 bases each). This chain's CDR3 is CASSRGGLRGNEQFF. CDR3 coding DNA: TGTGCCAGTAGTAGGGGCGGACTCAGAGGGAATGAGCAGTTCTTC.